This T cell receptor beta chain was found in a study of blood T cell repertoires in COVID-19. Study-wide background: Sample material is recorded as cDNA or gDNA derived from T cells, B-cell-depleted T cells, or PBMCs.

Assay used: immunoSEQ multiplex PCR; TCRdb lists only in-frame clones, some missing. This sample has about 330,000 clones, with around 87% found just once. V was shortened by 7 bases and J by 1 base, with 9 bases between the two germline ends. The CDR3 sequence is 13 residues long. Germline V CDR1 and CDR2: SGHTA, FQGNSA. The study assigned cohorts using participant-reported clinical history. Resolution of symptoms, clearance, or two negative PCRs was present in recovered Cohort 3 donors. This TCR derives from a woman in her 30s who had recovered from COVID-19. The J gene is TRBJ2-3, the V gene TRBV7-2; D call uncertain. The sample comprised PBMCs or T cells enriched from blood (not recorded which). The CDR3 is CASTIRGTDTQYF. The CDR3, as DNA: TGTGCCAGCACCATCCGAGGCACAGATACGCAGTATTTT.